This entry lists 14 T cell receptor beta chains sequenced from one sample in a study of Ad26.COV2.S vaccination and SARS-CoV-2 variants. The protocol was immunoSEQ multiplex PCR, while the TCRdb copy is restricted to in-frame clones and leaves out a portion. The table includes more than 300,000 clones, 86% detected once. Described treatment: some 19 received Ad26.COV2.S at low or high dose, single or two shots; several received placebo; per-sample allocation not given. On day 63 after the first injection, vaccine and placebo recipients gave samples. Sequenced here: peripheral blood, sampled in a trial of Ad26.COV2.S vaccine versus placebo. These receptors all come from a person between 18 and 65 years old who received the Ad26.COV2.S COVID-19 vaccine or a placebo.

The CDR3: CASSAEGYSNQPQHF. The CDR3, as DNA: TGTGCCAGCAGCGCTGAGGGTTATAGCAATCAGCCCCAGCATTTT. This chain connects TRBV9 to TRBJ1-5; no definite D call. CDR3 length: 15 amino acids. With 3 bases removed from V and 0 bases from J, the gap between germline ends came to 10 bases. From germline, CDR1 is SGDLS and CDR2 YYNGEE. The entire variable domain, with the rest obtained from reference TRBV9 and TRBJ1-5, is as follows: DSGVTQTPKHLITATGQRVTLRCSPRSGDLSVYWYQQSLDQGLQFLIQYYNGEERAKGNILERFSAQQFPDLHSELNLSSLELGDSALYFCASSAEGYSNQPQHFGDGTRLSIL.

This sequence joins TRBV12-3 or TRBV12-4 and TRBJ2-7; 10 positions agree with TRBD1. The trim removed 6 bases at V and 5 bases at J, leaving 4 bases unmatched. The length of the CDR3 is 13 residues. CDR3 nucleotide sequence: TGTGCCAGCAGCCAGACAGGGGGCCACGAGCAGTACTTC. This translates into CASSQTGGHEQYF.

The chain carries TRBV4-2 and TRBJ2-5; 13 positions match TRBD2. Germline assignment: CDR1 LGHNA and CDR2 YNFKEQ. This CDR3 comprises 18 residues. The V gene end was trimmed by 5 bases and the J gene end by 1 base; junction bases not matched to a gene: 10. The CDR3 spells CASSIRLAGGPVQETQYF. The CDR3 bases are TGTGCCAGCAGCATCAGACTAGCGGGGGGCCCTGTCCAAGAGACCCAGTACTTC.

The CDR3 DNA sequence: TGCGCCAGCAGCCTGGACAGGGTCCACGAGCAGTACTTC. This gives the protein CASSLDRVHEQYF. The V call is TRBV5-1, the J call TRBJ2-7; 8 nucleotides line up with TRBD1. The V and J ends lost 4 bases and 5 bases, in that order; junction bases with no gene match: 5. Per the germline V gene, CDR1 is SGHRS and CDR2 is YFSETQ. The CDR3 loop spans 13 amino acids.

The CDR3 coding sequence is TGTGCCAGCAGCCTACAGGGGGCAACTGAAGCTTTCTTT. Translated, it gives CASSLQGATEAFF. The rearrangement joins TRBV5-4 to TRBJ1-1; 9 bases fit TRBD1. Germline V CDR1 and CDR2: SGHNT, YYREEE (reference sequence). V lost 4 bases, J lost 5 bases, and 3 bases stayed unmatched. CDR3 length: 13 residues.

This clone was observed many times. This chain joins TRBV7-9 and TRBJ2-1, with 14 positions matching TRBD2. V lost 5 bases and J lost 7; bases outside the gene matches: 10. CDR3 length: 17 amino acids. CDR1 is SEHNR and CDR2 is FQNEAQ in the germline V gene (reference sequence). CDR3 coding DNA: TGTGCCAGCAGCCCTCGGACTAGCGGGAGGAGTCGGAATGAGCAGTTCTTC. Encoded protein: CASSPRTSGRSRNEQFF.

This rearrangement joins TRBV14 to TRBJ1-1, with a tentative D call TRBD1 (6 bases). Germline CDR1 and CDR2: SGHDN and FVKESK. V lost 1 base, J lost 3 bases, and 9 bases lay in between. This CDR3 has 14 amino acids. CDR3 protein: CASSQVTGYTEAFF. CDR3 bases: TGTGCCAGCAGCCAAGTCACAGGGTACACTGAAGCTTTCTTT.

The chain's CDR3 is CASSPSQGDTQYF. The CDR3 region has the DNA TGTGCCAGCAGCCCATCACAGGGTGATACGCAGTATTTT. The genes are TRBV7-2 and TRBJ2-3, with D possibly matching TRBD1 (6 bases). From germline, CDR1 is SGHTA and CDR2 FQGNSA. CDR3 size: 13 residues. V lost 5 bases and J 6 bases, leaving 12 bases between the germline ends. The complete variable domain, with remaining parts taken from reference TRBV7-2 and TRBJ2-3, reads GAGVSQSPSNKVTEKGKDVELRCDPISGHTALYWYRQSLGQGLEFLIYFQGNSAPDKSGLPSDRFSAERTGGSVSTLTIQRTQQEDSAVYLCASSPSQGDTQYFGPGTRLTVL.

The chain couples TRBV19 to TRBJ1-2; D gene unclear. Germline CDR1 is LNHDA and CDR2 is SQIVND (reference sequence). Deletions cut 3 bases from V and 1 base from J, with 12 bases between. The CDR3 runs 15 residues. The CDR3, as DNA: TGTGCCAGTAGTATTGGACCATTACTTAACTATGGCTACACCTTC. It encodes CASSIGPLLNYGYTF.

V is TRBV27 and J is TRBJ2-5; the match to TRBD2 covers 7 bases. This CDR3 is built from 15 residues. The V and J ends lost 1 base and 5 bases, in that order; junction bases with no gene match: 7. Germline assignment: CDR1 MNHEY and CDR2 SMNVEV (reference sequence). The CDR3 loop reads CASSLFPGLGETQYF. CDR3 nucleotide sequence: TGTGCCAGCAGTTTATTCCCCGGACTAGGGGAGACCCAGTACTTC.

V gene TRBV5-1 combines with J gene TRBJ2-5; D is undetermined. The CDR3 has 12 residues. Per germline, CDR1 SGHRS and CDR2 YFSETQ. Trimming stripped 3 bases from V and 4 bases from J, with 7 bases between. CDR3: CASSSQGETQYF. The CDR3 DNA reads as TGCGCCAGCAGCTCCCAAGGAGAGACCCAGTACTTC.

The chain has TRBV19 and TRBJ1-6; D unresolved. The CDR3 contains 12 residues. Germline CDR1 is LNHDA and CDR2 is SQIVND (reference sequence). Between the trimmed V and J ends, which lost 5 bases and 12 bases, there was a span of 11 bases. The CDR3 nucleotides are TGTGCCAGTAGTCCCCGAGGATTACCCCTCCACTTT. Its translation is CASSPRGLPLHF.

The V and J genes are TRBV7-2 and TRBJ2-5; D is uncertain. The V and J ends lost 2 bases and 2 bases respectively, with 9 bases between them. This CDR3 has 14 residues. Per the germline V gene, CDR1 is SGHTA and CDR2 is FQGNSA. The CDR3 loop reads CASSLKARQETQYF. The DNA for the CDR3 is TGTGCCAGCAGCTTAAAGGCCCGTCAAGAGACCCAGTACTTC.

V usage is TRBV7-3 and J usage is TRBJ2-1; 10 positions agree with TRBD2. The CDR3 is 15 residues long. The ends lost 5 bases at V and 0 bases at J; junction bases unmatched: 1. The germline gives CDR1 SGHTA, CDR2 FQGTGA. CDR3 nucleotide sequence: TGTGCCAGCAGCGCTAGCGGGAGCTCCTACAATGAGCAGTTCTTC. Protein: CASSASGSSYNEQFF.